This T cell receptor (beta chain) appears in the sequencing data of a study of Graves' ophthalmopathy and Graves' hyperthyroidism. Newly diagnosed hyperthyroidism donors, aged 18 to 65, duration under 2 months. Amplified material comprised TCR beta CDR3 regions derived from RNA transcripts. After a first-round RT-PCR with HTBI primers, a second-round multiplex PCR was run. TCRdb re-called the multiplex PCR reads through MiXCR, storing one row per CDR3 protein. The repertoire has a few hundred thousand distinct CDR3 sequences, 17% of them found once; the top ten carry about 2.4%. CDR3 size: 15 residues. Unmatched junction bases numbered 8, after V lost 0 bases and J lost 11 bases. Germline CDR1 and CDR2: MNHEY and SVGEGT.

The chain joins TRBV6-2 or TRBV6-3 to TRBJ2-1, with 9 bases aligning to TRBD1. The receptor comes from an adult woman with stable Graves' hyperthyroidism. The source material was peripheral blood. CDR3 sequence (DNA): TGTGCCAGCAGTTACTCTAACCGGGACAGGGTTAAGCAGTTCTTC. Protein sequence: CASSYSNRDRVKQFF.